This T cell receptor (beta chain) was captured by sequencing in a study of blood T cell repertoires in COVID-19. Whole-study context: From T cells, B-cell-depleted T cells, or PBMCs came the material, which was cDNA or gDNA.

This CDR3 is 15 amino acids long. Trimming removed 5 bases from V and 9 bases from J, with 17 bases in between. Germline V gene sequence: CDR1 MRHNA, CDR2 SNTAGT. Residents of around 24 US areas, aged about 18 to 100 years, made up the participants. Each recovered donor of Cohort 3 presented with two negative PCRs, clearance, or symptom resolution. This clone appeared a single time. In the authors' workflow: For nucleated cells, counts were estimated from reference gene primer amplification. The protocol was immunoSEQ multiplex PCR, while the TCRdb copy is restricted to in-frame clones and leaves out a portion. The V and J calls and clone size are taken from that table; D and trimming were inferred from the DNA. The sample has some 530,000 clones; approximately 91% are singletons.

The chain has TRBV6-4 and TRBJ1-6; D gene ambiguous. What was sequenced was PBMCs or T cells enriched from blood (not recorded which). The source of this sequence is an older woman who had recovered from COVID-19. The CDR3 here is CASSYVAGPGSPLHF. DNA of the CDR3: TGTGCCAGCAGTTATGTGGCGGGTCCGGGTTCACCCCTCCACTTT.